The T cell receptor beta chain under discussion was sequenced for a study of blood T cell repertoires in COVID-19. About the study: Donors in the United States, Italy and Spain gave samples during acute or convalescent COVID-19.

As processed by the authors: Estimation of nucleated cell counts relied on the amplification of reference gene primers. This table comes from immunoSEQ multiplex PCR, and its TCRdb copy is limited to in-frame clones, with some not included. V and J calls and clone size come straight from that table; D and trimming were deduced from the DNA. The sample records approximately 250,000 clones, approximately 85% being singletons. The age range of participants was 18 to 89 years, with residence in about two dozen US areas. Cohort assignment relied on participant-reported clinical history. The sample was PBMCs or T cells enriched from blood (not recorded which). The receptor's source is a woman between 50 and 59 years old with acute COVID-19.

Written as DNA, the CDR3 is TGTGCCTGGAGTTCTCGGGTATTGCAGAATCAGCCCCAGCATTTT. It specifies CAWSSRVLQNQPQHF. The genes are TRBV30 and TRBJ1-5; no firm D call. Germline values: CDR1 GTSNPN, CDR2 SVGIG (reference sequence). Between the trimmed V and J ends, which lost 2 bases and 4 bases, there was a span of 15 bases. The CDR3 contains 15 residues.